The rows below give T cell receptor beta chains drawn from one sample of a study of vaccination effects on CD4 cells after COVID-19. Assay: immunoSEQ multiplex PCR; the TCRdb copy retains only in-frame clones and omits some. The sample contains some 50,000 clones, around 80% of which appear only once. The antigens these receptors bind are not known. The sequencing here drew on CD4+ T cells from PBMCs cultured with HCoV-OC43 spike peptides, taken after COVID-19 vaccination. Source of these receptors: a human donor who received a COVID-19 vaccine. CDR3s include the opening cysteine and the closing phenylalanine or tryptophan. Fields, in order: J gene, D gene, V gene, clone size, CDR3 DNA, CDR3 protein. A D gene is named only where the DNA matches it firmly. A row's size may be missing; if present it is once, few, many or a size class.

>TRBJ2-5|NA|TRBV27|NA
TGTGCCAGCAGTTTATCGGACAGAACGTACCAAGAGACCCAGTACTTC
CASSLSDRTYQETQYF
>TRBJ2-5|TRBD1|TRBV9|NA
TGTGCCAGCAGCGTAGGGGCAGGGGGAATTCTGGAAGAGACCCAGTACTTC
CASSVGAGGILEETQYF
>TRBJ2-5|NA|TRBV6-5|NA
TGTGCCAGCAGTTACTCGATGGACCAAGAGACCCAGTACTTC
CASSYSMDQETQYF
>TRBJ2-3|NA|TRBV5-1|NA
TGCGCCAGCAGCCTACGGACCGAGGCGGATACGCAGTATTTT
CASSLRTEADTQYF
>TRBJ2-3|NA|TRBV24-1|NA
TGTGCCACCAGTGATTCCGATACGCAGTATTTT
CATSDSDTQYF
>TRBJ2-5|NA|TRBV4-1|NA
TGCGCCAGCAGTTATGACCCAAGAGGGAGGGAGACCCAGTACTTC
CASSYDPRGRETQYF
>TRBJ2-7|NA|TRBV18|few
TGTGCCAGCTCGCCCGACAGCAGCTCCTACGAGCAGTACTTC
CASSPDSSSYEQYF
>TRBJ2-7|TRBD1|TRBV6-5|NA
TGTGCCAGCAGTTACAAGGGACAGGGGATGAACGAGCAGTACTTC
CASSYKGQGMNEQYF
>TRBJ2-1|TRBD2|TRBV5-6|NA
TGTGCCAGCAGCTTATCGGCGGGAGGGTACAATGAGCAGTTCTTC
CASSLSAGGYNEQFF
>TRBJ2-6|NA|TRBV11-3|NA
TGTGCCAGCAGCTTAGATCAGGGAGGCACCTCTGGGGCCAACGTCCTGACTTTC
CASSLDQGGTSGANVLTF
>TRBJ2-7|TRBD2|TRBV14|NA
TGTGCCAGCAGCCGATCGGTAGCGGGGGCCTACGAGCAGTACTTC
CASSRSVAGAYEQYF
>TRBJ1-5|NA|TRBV6-5|few
TGTGCCAGCAGGCAGGGACTTGGCAATCAGCCCCAGCATTTT
CASRQGLGNQPQHF
>TRBJ1-4|NA|TRBV11-3|NA
TGTGCCAGCAGCGCCCGGGCTAATGAAAAACTGTTTTTT
CASSARANEKLFF
>TRBJ2-7|NA|TRBV19|NA
TGTGCCAGTAGTATGGGTCTGCCCTACGAGCAGTACTTC
CASSMGLPYEQYF
>TRBJ2-2|NA|TRBV2|NA
TGTGCCAGCAGCAGGGGTACCGGGGAGCTGTTTTTT
CASSRGTGELFF
>TRBJ1-6|NA|TRBV6-6|NA
TGTGCCAGCAGTAAACAGGGAGGAGGTTTTGGTTCACCCCTCCACTTT
CASSKQGGGFGSPLHF
>TRBJ1-2|TRBD1|TRBV7-8|NA
TGTGCCAGCAGCACCCGACAGGGTGGGAACTATGGCTACACCTTC
CASSTRQGGNYGYTF
>TRBJ2-7|TRBD1|TRBV5-1|once
TGCGCCAGCAGCTCCGGACAGGCGATCTCCTACGAGCAGTACTTC
CASSSGQAISYEQYF
>TRBJ2-7|NA|TRBV10-3|few
TGTGCCATCAGTGAGGGGCAGACCTACGAGCAGTACTTC
CAISEGQTYEQYF
>TRBJ2-7|NA|TRBV7-2|NA
TGTGCCAGCAGCTCCTCCCTCCCTTACGAGCAGTACTTC
CASSSSLPYEQYF
>TRBJ2-1|TRBD2|TRBV29-1|NA
TGCAGCGTTGTGTGGGCGTCGTCCCTAGCGGGAGGCTACAATGAGCAGTTCTTC
CSVVWASSLAGGYNEQFF
>TRBJ1-5|NA|TRBV20-1|NA
TGCAGTGCTAGTCTTCAGGGCATTGGACAGCCCCAGCATTTT
CSASLQGIGQPQHF
>TRBJ1-1|NA|TRBV20-1|NA
TGCAGTGCTAGTTTACAGCCGGACACTGAAGCTTTCTTT
CSASLQPDTEAFF
>TRBJ1-5|TRBD1|TRBV7-8|NA
TGTGCCAGCAGCTTAGTGTCGGGACAGGGACAAATGAGGAGCAATCAGCCCCAGCATTTT
CASSLVSGQGQMRSNQPQHF
>TRBJ2-5|NA|TRBV5-1|NA
TGCGCCAGCAGCTTGTCGGGACGCCAAGGGGAGACCCAGTACTTC
CASSLSGRQGETQYF
>TRBJ2-6|TRBD2|TRBV4-2|NA
TGTGCCAGCAGCCAAGAGGACAGCGGGAGGGCCTCTGGGGCCAACGTCCTGACTTTC
CASSQEDSGRASGANVLTF
>TRBJ1-5|NA|TRBV28|NA
TGTGCCAGCAGCCAGGGATCTTTTCCGACCCAGCATTTT
CASSQGSFPTQHF
>TRBJ2-5|TRBD2|TRBV5-1|NA
TGCGCCAGCAGCTTGCCCCTAGCGGGCCAAGAGACCCAGTACTTC
CASSLPLAGQETQYF
>TRBJ2-2|NA|TRBV3-1/TRBV3-2|NA
TGTGCCAGCAGCCAGGACCAGGGAACCGGGGAGCTGTTTTTT
CASSQDQGTGELFF
>TRBJ1-2|NA|TRBV6-1|NA
TGTGCCAGCAGTGAAACAGGCCTTTGGGGCTACACCTTC
CASSETGLWGYTF
>TRBJ2-7|NA|TRBV12-3/TRBV12-4|few
TGTGCCAGCAGTCAACCCGGGACCTACGAGCAGTACTTC
CASSQPGTYEQYF
>TRBJ2-3|TRBD2|TRBV6-4|NA
TGTGCCAGCAGTGACGGGAGGGCCACAGATACGCAGTATTTT
CASSDGRATDTQYF
>TRBJ1-1|TRBD1|TRBV6-5|NA
TGTGCCAGCACAAGTCCCGGGACAGTGAACACTGAAGCTTTCTTT
CASTSPGTVNTEAFF
>TRBJ1-5|NA|TRBV18|NA
TGTGCCAGCTCACCTTCCAGGGCCCACAATCAGCCCCAGCATTTT
CASSPSRAHNQPQHF
>TRBJ1-2|NA|TRBV6-5|NA
TGTGCCAGCACGGGGGGTTTCTATGGCTACACCTTC
CASTGGFYGYTF
>TRBJ2-3|TRBD2|TRBV4-2|NA
TGTGCCAGCAGCCAAGACCTAGCGGGAGCTAGGTTCTCTTTAACAGATACGCAGTATTTT
CASSQDLAGARFSLTDTQYF
>TRBJ1-1|NA|TRBV5-1|NA
TGCGCCAGCAGTTACGACGGACCGAACACTGAAGCTTTCTTT
CASSYDGPNTEAFF
>TRBJ1-3|NA|TRBV4-1|NA
TGCGCCAGCAGCCAAGATACGACAGCTGGAAACACCATATATTTT
CASSQDTTAGNTIYF
>TRBJ2-1|TRBD1|TRBV5-1|few
TGCGCCAGCAGCGAAACCGGGACAGGTAGCGATGAGCAGTTCTTC
CASSETGTGSDEQFF
>TRBJ1-3|NA|TRBV6-5|NA
TGTGCCAGCAGCCGAACCGGGAGCTCTGGAAACACCATATATTTT
CASSRTGSSGNTIYF
>TRBJ2-3|NA|TRBV5-1|few
TGCGCCACGAGGGGGGACCCTAGCACAGATACGCAGTATTTT
CATRGDPSTDTQYF
>TRBJ2-5|NA|TRBV19|NA
TGTGCCAGTAGTACTACGGGGGAGACCCAGTACTTC
CASSTTGETQYF
>TRBJ1-4|NA|TRBV6-6|NA
TGTGCCAGCAGTCGCTCAAACCCAGGGGCAACTAATGAAAAACTGTTTTTT
CASSRSNPGATNEKLFF
>TRBJ2-4|TRBD2|TRBV19|NA
TGTGCCAGTAGTACCCTTAGCGGGAGGGCCAAAAACATTCAGTACTTC
CASSTLSGRAKNIQYF
>TRBJ2-3|NA|TRBV3-1/TRBV3-2|NA
TGTGCCAGCAGCCAACAGGGGACAGATACGCAGTATTTT
CASSQQGTDTQYF
>TRBJ2-7|NA|TRBV6-5|few
TGTGCCAGCAGTTCATCCTGGAGGGGTGACTACGAGCAGTACTTC
CASSSSWRGDYEQYF
>TRBJ1-1|NA|TRBV18|NA
TGTGCCAGCTCACCAACATCCGGGAACACTGAAGCTTTCTTT
CASSPTSGNTEAFF
>TRBJ2-5|TRBD1|TRBV27|once
TGTGCCAGCTCCTCATACCAGGGGGCCCTAGAGACCCAGTACTTC
CASSSYQGALETQYF
>TRBJ1-5|NA|TRBV15|NA
TGTGCCACCAGCGGACGGTACTCCGGGGCCGATCAGCCCCAGCATTTT
CATSGRYSGADQPQHF
>TRBJ2-5|TRBD2|TRBV7-2|NA
TGTGCCAGCAGCCCGGGACTAGCGAGAGAGACCCAGTACTTC
CASSPGLARETQYF
>TRBJ2-2|TRBD2|TRBV4-2|few
TGTGCCAGCAGCCAAAGTTACACCCGCGGGAGGCCCCACTTGAGAAACACCGGGGAGCTGTTTTTT
CASSQSYTRGRPHLRNTGELFF
>TRBJ2-3|TRBD2|TRBV10-3|NA
TGTGCCATCAGGGGACTAGCGCTAACCACAGATACGCAGTATTTT
CAIRGLALTTDTQYF
>TRBJ1-5|NA|TRBV5-1|NA
TGCGCCAGCAGCTTGGACCCGTACAGGGATCAGCCCCAGCATTTT
CASSLDPYRDQPQHF
>TRBJ2-1|TRBD2|TRBV13|NA
TGTGCCAGCAGCTCGCGTTTGAGCGGGAGGGCGGTCGATGAGCAGTTCTTC
CASSSRLSGRAVDEQFF
>TRBJ2-4|TRBD1|TRBV10-2|NA
TGCGCCAGCAGTGAGGAAGGGGGCCGGGCCAAAAACATTCAGTACTTC
CASSEEGGRAKNIQYF
>TRBJ1-5|NA|TRBV4-1|NA
TGCGCCAGCAGCCAAGGACAGTTCAATCAGCCCCAGCATTTT
CASSQGQFNQPQHF
>TRBJ2-3|NA|TRBV7-9|NA
TGTGCCAGCAGCTTACGTGTTTGGGGGGACAACCGCACAGATACGCAGTATTTT
CASSLRVWGDNRTDTQYF